The 17 T cell receptor beta chains reported below all come from one sample, sequenced in a study of CD8+ T cells in alopecia areata. RNA, once extracted, was reverse transcribed into cDNA for use as the sequencing template. Here immunoSEQ multiplex PCR was the method, and the copy in TCRdb shows in-frame clones only, minus some. The sample contains some 110,000 clones, about two fifths of which appear only once. Sequencing was done on a sample of CD4+ T cells sorted from blood. These receptors were taken from a human donor with alopecia areata.

This chain uses TRBV5-4 with TRBJ1-1; the D gene is possibly TRBD1 (6 bases). The V and J ends lost 3 bases and 3 bases respectively, with 15 bases between them. Germline loops: CDR1 SGHNT, CDR2 YYREEE (reference sequence). This CDR3 is built from 15 residues. The DNA for the CDR3 is TGTGCCAGCAGCTCTGACCTCAACAGGGACACTGAAGCTTTCTTT. It translates to CASSSDLNRDTEAFF.

The chain couples TRBV21-1 to TRBJ2-7; the table gives TRBD2 as D, unverified against the DNA. TRBV21-1 is a pseudogene segment. This CDR3 has 14 amino acids. The CDR3 is CASSKGQGGYEQYF. For the CDR3, the DNA is TGTGCCAGCAGCAAAGGGCAGGGAGGCTACGAGCAGTACTTC.

The genes are TRBV5-1 and TRBJ2-5; tentative D call: TRBD2 (6 bases). CDR3 length: 15 residues. V lost 0 bases to trimming and J lost 4 bases, with 13 bases between them. From germline, CDR1 is SGHRS and CDR2 YFSETQ. The CDR3 protein is CASSLESGVGETQYF. The DNA for the CDR3 is TGCGCCAGCAGCTTGGAATCGGGGGTCGGAGAGACCCAGTACTTC. The complete variable domain, with remaining parts taken from reference TRBV5-1 and TRBJ2-5, reads KAGVTQTPRYLIKTRGQQVTLSCSPISGHRSVSWYQQTPGQGLQFLFEYFSETQRNKGNFPGRFSGRQFSNSRSEMNVSTLELGDSALYLCASSLESGVGETQYFGPGTRLLVL.

This clone has only a few counts. V is TRBV5-4 and J is TRBJ2-3; 10 bases are a match to TRBD1. The germline CDR1 and CDR2 sequences are SGHNT and YYREEE (reference sequence). V shed 4 bases, J shed 3 bases, and the junction held 5 bases outside the gene matches. The CDR3 has 15 amino acids. The DNA of the CDR3 is TGTGCCAGCAGCCCCCGGGACAGGGGTACAGATACGCAGTATTTT. As protein: CASSPRDRGTDTQYF.

The V and J genes are TRBV10-3 and TRBJ1-6; TRBD1 matches 9 bases. Looked up from germline, CDR1 is ENHRY and CDR2 is SYGVKD. With 5 bases clipped from V and 7 bases from J, the junction kept 3 bases outside the gene matches. The CDR3 covers 14 residues. Here the CDR3 reads CAISPGQGNSPLHF. CDR3 DNA: TGTGCCATCAGTCCGGGACAGGGCAATTCACCCCTCCACTTT.

The chain links TRBV6-5 to TRBJ2-1, with TRBD2 matching over 12 bases. The germline CDR1 and CDR2 sequences are MNHEY and SVGAGI. V lost 6 bases, J lost 9 bases, and 6 bases stayed unmatched. The CDR3 consists of 14 residues. For the CDR3, the DNA is TGTGCCAGCAGCCGACTAGCGGGAGATGCTGAGCAGTTCTTC. Translation gives CASSRLAGDAEQFF.

J is TRBJ2-3 and V is TRBV29-1; either TRBD1 or TRBD2 may supply D (5 bases each). Trimming cost V 4 bases and J 1 base, with 9 bases left between them. CDR1 is SQVTM, CDR2 ANQGSEA, per germline. The CDR3 is 13 amino acids. The CDR3 DNA follows: TGCAGCGTTGTGAGGGGTGGCACAGATACGCAGTATTTT. It specifies CSVVRGGTDTQYF.

V is TRBV29-1 and J is TRBJ1-5; weak D call: TRBD1 (5 bases). This CDR3 spans 19 amino acids. Trimming left V 0 bases short and J 0 bases short, with 21 bases between. Germline V gene sequence: CDR1 SQVTM, CDR2 ANQGSEA. The CDR3: CSVEDQGAEGPFSNQPQHF. The CDR3 DNA sequence: TGCAGCGTTGAAGATCAGGGCGCGGAGGGACCGTTTAGCAATCAGCCCCAGCATTTT.

The V and J genes are TRBV30 and TRBJ2-6; D remains unclear. This CDR3 spans 13 amino acids. Between the trimmed V and J ends, which lost 2 bases and 1 base, there was a span of 3 bases. CDR1 and CDR2 (germline): GTSNPN, SVGIG (reference sequence). The chain's CDR3 is CAWSSSGANVLTF. Here the CDR3 DNA reads TGTGCCTGGAGTTCTTCTGGGGCCAACGTCCTGACTTTC. Together with reference TRBV30 and TRBJ2-6, the CDR3 gives the full variable domain: SQTIHQWPATLVQPVGSPLSLECTVEGTSNPNLYWYRQAAGRGLQLLFYSVGIGQISSEVPQNLSASRPQDRQFILSSKKLLLSDSGFYLCAWSSSGANVLTFGAGSRLTVL.

This clone appeared a single time. The chain employs TRBV2 and TRBJ2-5, with D possibly being TRBD1 or TRBD2 (6 bases each). CDR3 length equals 12 residues. CDR1 and CDR2 (germline): SNHLY, FYNNEI. The V end was cut by 6 bases, the J end by 7 bases, with 12 bases between. CDR3 sequence reads: CASRPEGGTQYF. As DNA, the CDR3 is TGTGCCAGCAGGCCCGAGGGGGGGACCCAGTACTTC.

The chain couples TRBV15 to TRBJ2-2; D is undetermined. Germline V gene sequence: CDR1 LNHNV, CDR2 YYDKDF (reference sequence). Trimming stripped 0 bases from V and 4 bases from J, with 3 bases between. This CDR3 contains 13 residues. CDR3 protein: CATSRESTGELFF. CDR3 DNA: TGTGCCACCAGCAGAGAGAGCACCGGGGAGCTGTTTTTT.

The J gene is TRBJ2-1, the V gene TRBV30; TRBD2 agrees at 10 bases. The germline gives CDR1 GTSNPN, CDR2 SVGIG (reference sequence). The CDR3 consists of 13 residues. Losses at the gene ends were 4 bases for V and 8 bases for J; bases not matched to a gene: 5. The CDR3 bases are TGTGCCTGGAATCTAGCGGGAGTAGATGAGCAGTTCTTC. It is translated as CAWNLAGVDEQFF.

The table lists this clone with a few counts. The chain is built from TRBV28 and TRBJ2-1; D unresolved. V gave up 4 bases and J gave up 8 bases, with 15 bases separating them. Per the germline V gene, CDR1 is MDHEN and CDR2 is SYDVKM. This CDR3 spans 14 amino acids. The CDR3 here is CASSSPNTADEQFF. The CDR3 DNA reads TGTGCCAGCAGTTCCCCGAACACCGCCGATGAGCAGTTCTTC.

The chain employs TRBV9 and TRBJ1-1, with D possibly TRBD1 on 5 matching bases. The ends were cut back, 4 bases at V and 0 bases at J, with 13 bases in the middle. Germline V gene data show CDR1 as SGDLS and CDR2 as YYNGEE. This CDR3 region has 15 residues. The CDR3 nucleotides read TGTGCCAGCAGCCGGCACGACAGATTGAACACTGAAGCTTTCTTT. This sequence encodes CASSRHDRLNTEAFF.

The chain couples TRBV7-2 to TRBJ2-3; 9 nucleotides line up with TRBD2. The CDR3 sequence is 17 residues long. The junction had 7 bases not matched to a gene; V was cut back by 2 bases and J by 1 base. Looked up from germline, CDR1 is SGHTA and CDR2 is FQGNSA. The CDR3 DNA reads as TGTGCCAGCAGCTTAACTGGCGGGAGGGCCGGCACAGATACGCAGTATTTT. Encoded protein: CASSLTGGRAGTDTQYF.

The rearrangement joins TRBV29-1 to TRBJ2-7, with 9 bases that match TRBD2. The CDR3 extends over 14 amino acids. V was clipped by 4 bases and J by 4 bases; unmatched bases: 8. CDR1 and CDR2 from the germline V gene are SQVTM and ANQGSEA. The CDR3 coding sequence is TGCAGCGTTGCGAAGACTAGCGGAATTTACGAGCAGTACTTC. Its translation: CSVAKTSGIYEQYF.

The rearrangement uses TRBV7-2 and TRBJ1-5; D gene unclear. CDR3 size: 14 residues. The V gene's germline CDR1 is SGHTA and CDR2 FQGNSA. Trimming took 1 base from V and 4 from J, leaving 8 bases between them. The CDR3 DNA reads TGTGCCAGCAGCTTAGGACGAAATAATCAGCCCCAGCATTTT. This gives the protein CASSLGRNNQPQHF.